The entry below gives a single T cell receptor beta chain sequence along with its context. Its antigen is unidentified. Phlebotomy per donor yielded a single 2.5 ml blood sample. It was 3,000 to 4,000 ng of total RNA that each TCR library used. UMIs incorporating a 6-nucleotide sample barcode were appended by means of template switching. After re-calling the 5' RACE reads, TCRdb lists one entry per CDR3 protein, DNA absent. Its table lists about 420,000 distinct CDR3 sequences. The sample comes from a study of monozygotic twins with inflammatory bowel disease. Study-wide results and limits: Lower sharing of clonotypes with other individuals was seen in IBD patients than in healthy twins. This was most marked in patients showing signs of disease activity.

The CDR3 length is 13 residues. CDR1 and CDR2 from the germline V gene are SGDLS and YYNGEE. The receptor was derived from a human donor with ulcerative colitis or Crohn's disease, or a healthy co-twin of an affected twin (not recorded which). Sequencing input: blood. This rearrangement joins TRBV9 to TRBJ1-2; as DNA is missing, the TRBD1 call by TCRdb cannot be tested. CDR3 sequence: CASNSDRGHCYTF.